Sequencing of this TCR beta chain was carried out in a study of T cells in Graves' hyperthyroidism and ophthalmopathy. For the study at large: Peripheral blood was taken when the disease was first diagnosed, before any treatment began.

This clonotype has just a few counts. There were TCR beta CDR3 regions amplified from RNA transcripts. Researchers ran a first-round RT-PCR on the TCR CDR3 using the HTBI primer set. TCRdb re-analysed the multiplex PCR reads in MiXCR, keeping a single row per CDR3 protein. The profile covers around 300,000 distinct CDR3 sequences, with around a fifth appearing a single time and roughly 39% taken by the ten largest. With duration under 3 months, ophthalmopathy was active: Clinical Activity Score at least 3, NOSPECS at least 4. Each 10 ml fresh peripheral blood draw supplied the PBMCs. The ends were cut back, 3 bases at V and 7 bases at J, with 12 bases in the middle. Germline CDR1 is KGHSH and CDR2 is LQKENI. The CDR3 loop spans 13 amino acids.

Input material: blood. The chain employs TRBV18 and TRBJ1-2, with a possible D match to TRBD1 (6 bases). The TCR originated in a man aged 50-59 years with Graves' ophthalmopathy. The CDR3 here is CASSPAGDGGYTF. For the CDR3, the DNA is TGTGCCAGCTCACCGGCAGGGGATGGTGGCTACACCTTC.